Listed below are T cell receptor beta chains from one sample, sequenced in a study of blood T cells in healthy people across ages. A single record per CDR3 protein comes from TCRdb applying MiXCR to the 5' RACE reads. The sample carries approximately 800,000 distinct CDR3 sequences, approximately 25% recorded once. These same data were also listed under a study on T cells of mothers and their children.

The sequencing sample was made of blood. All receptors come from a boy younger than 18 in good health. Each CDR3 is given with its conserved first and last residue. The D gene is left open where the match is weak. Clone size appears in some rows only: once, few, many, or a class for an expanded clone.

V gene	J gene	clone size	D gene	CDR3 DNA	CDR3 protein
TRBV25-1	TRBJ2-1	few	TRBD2	TGTGCCAGCAGTGAAGGGTTAGCGGGAGGGTTTGAGCAGTTCTTC	CASSEGLAGGFEQFF
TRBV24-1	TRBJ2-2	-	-	TGTGCCACCAGTGATCGACACAGGAATGCGAACACCGGGGAGCTGTTTTTT	CATSDRHRNANTGELFF
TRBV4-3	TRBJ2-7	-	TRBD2	TGCGCCAGCAGCGAGACGGGAGGGGCGGTCTGCGAGCAGTACTTC	CASSETGGAVCEQYF
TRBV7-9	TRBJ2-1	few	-	TGTGCCAGCAGCCCCTTTGGTTCCAATGAGCAGTTCTTC	CASSPFGSNEQFF
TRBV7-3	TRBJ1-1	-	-	TGTGCCAGCAGCTTTGACACGAACACTGAAGCTTTCTTT	CASSFDTNTEAFF
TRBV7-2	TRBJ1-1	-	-	TGTGCCAGCAGCTTCTCGGGGACTGTAGCTTTCTTT	CASSFSGTVAFF
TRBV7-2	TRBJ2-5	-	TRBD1	TGTGCCAGCAGCCCACGGGACAGTAACCAAGAGACCCAGTACTTC	CASSPRDSNQETQYF
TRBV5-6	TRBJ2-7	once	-	TGTGCCAGCAGCTCAGGGTTGACATGGCTGGCCGGGGAGCAGTACTTC	CASSSGLTWLAGEQYF
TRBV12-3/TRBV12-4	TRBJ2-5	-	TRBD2	TGTGCCAGCAGTTTCGACCGGGGGGATCAAGAGACCCAGTACTTC	CASSFDRGDQETQYF
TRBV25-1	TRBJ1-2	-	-	TGTGCCAGCAGTGCCGAGGGCCGGGGAGCAACGGGCTATGGCTACACCTTC	CASSAEGRGATGYGYTF
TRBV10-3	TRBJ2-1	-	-	TGTGCCATCAGTGAGGAAGGCGTAGGGCAGTTCTTC	CAISEEGVGQFF
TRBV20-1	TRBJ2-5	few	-	TGCAGTGCAATAGGGGGGACTTTTACCCTCCAAGAGACCCAGTACTTC	CSAIGGTFTLQETQYF
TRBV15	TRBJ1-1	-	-	TGTGCCACCAGCAGAGATCCCACGAACACTGAAGCTTTCTTT	CATSRDPTNTEAFF
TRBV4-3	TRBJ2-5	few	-	TGCGCCAGCAGCCAAGACCGGACTCTAGCAGGGCCAGAGACCCAGTACTTC	CASSQDRTLAGPETQYF
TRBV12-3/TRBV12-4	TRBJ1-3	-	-	TGTGCCAGCAGTTGGGTCCGCGGCGGCTCTGGAAACACCATATATTTT	CASSWVRGGSGNTIYF
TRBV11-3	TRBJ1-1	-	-	TGTGCCAGCAGCCCAAGGGTCAGAAAAAGTGAAGCTTTCTTT	CASSPRVRKSEAFF
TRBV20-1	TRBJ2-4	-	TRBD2	TGCAGTGCTAGAGATCCTGGTAGCGGGAGGGCCAAAAACATTCAGTACTTC	CSARDPGSGRAKNIQYF
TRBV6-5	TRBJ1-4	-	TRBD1	TGTGCCAGCAGTTGGGGACAGAATGAAAAACTGTTTTTT	CASSWGQNEKLFF
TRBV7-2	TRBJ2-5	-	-	TGTGCCAGCAGCCCCGGCGGGCTGCGATGGACCCAGTACTTC	CASSPGGLRWTQYF
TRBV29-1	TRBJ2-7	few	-	TGCAGCGCGACCACAGGGTACGAGCAGTACTTC	CSATTGYEQYF
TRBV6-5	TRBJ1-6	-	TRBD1	TGTGCCAGCGGACCCGGGACAGGGATTTCACCCCTCCACTTT	CASGPGTGISPLHF
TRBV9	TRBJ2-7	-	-	TGTGCCAGCAGCGCCGCCGGACGGACCTACGAGCAGTACTTC	CASSAAGRTYEQYF
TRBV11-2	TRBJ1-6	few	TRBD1	TGTGCCAGCAGCCGAGCACGGGGACAGGATTATTCACCCCTCCACTTT	CASSRARGQDYSPLHF
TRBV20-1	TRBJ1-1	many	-	TGCAGTGCTAGAACTGCGGCAGGGGTGACTGAAGCTTTCTTT	CSARTAAGVTEAFF
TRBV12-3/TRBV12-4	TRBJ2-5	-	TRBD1	TGTGCCAGCAGTCACGACAGGGGGAAGACCCAGTACTTC	CASSHDRGKTQYF
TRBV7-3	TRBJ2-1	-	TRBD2	TGTGCCAGCAGCTTATTAGGGCGGGGGGGCGGCAATGAGCAGTTCTTC	CASSLLGRGGGNEQFF
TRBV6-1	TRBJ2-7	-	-	TGTGCCAGCAGTGAACCCGGACTGGGCTACGAGCAGTACTTC	CASSEPGLGYEQYF
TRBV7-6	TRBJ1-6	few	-	TGTGCCAGCAGCTTAGTTACAGATGCCTATAATTCACCCCTCCACTTT	CASSLVTDAYNSPLHF
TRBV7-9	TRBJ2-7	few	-	TGTGCCAGCAGCTCAGCCCCTAGCGTCTCCTACGAGCAGTACTTC	CASSSAPSVSYEQYF
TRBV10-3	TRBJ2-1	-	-	TGTGCCATCAGTGCCCACGAGACTGACAATGAGCAGTTCTTC	CAISAHETDNEQFF
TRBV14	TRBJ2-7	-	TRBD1	TGTGCCAGCAGAGAGGGGGCGTCCTCCATCGGGCAGTACTTC	CASREGASSIGQYF
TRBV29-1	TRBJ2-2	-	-	TGCAGCGTTGAAGCGACAGGTTCCGGGGAGCTGTTTTTT	CSVEATGSGELFF
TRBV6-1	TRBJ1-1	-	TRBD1	TGTGCCAGCAGTGAGAGACAGGGATACACTGAAGCTTTCTTT	CASSERQGYTEAFF
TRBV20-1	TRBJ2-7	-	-	TGCAGTACCGAGGCCACCACCCCCTACGAGCAGTACTTC	CSTEATTPYEQYF
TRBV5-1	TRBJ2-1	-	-	TGCGCCAGCAGCTTACGGGCCTCCTACAATGAGCAGTTCTTC	CASSLRASYNEQFF
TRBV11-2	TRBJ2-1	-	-	TGTGCCAGCAGCTTTAGGTTATGGAGCCACAATGAGCAGTTCTTC	CASSFRLWSHNEQFF
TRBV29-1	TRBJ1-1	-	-	TGCAGCGTTGCATTTCTTCCGGGATTTGGATCTGACACTGAAGCTTTCTTT	CSVAFLPGFGSDTEAFF